These T cell receptor beta chains were read from a single sample in a study of vaccination and CD4 T cells after COVID-19. TCRdb itself ran the PCR reads through MiXCR, one entry per CDR3 protein. The sample includes 9,500 to 15,000 distinct CDR3 sequences, roughly 38% of them seen just once. Antigens for these TCRs are unknown. Sequencing was performed on cultured CD4+ T cells from blood. These receptors were obtained from a human donor with COVID-19. Both conserved end residues are part of each CDR3. Fields, in order: J gene, clone size, V gene, D gene, CDR3 DNA, CDR3 protein. The D gene is left open where the match is weak. Expanded clones get a size class; other rows say once, few or many, or leave the size out.

>TRBJ1-1|few|TRBV30|TRBD1
TGTGCCTGGAGGGGGACAGGGAACACTGAAGCTTTCTTT
CAWRGTGNTEAFF
>TRBJ2-4|NA|TRBV6-1|NA
TGTGCCAGCAGTGAAGCGGGCGGGACCAAAAACATTCAGTACTTC
CASSEAGGTKNIQYF
>TRBJ2-2|NA|TRBV7-3|NA
TGCGCCAGCAGCCAAGAAAGGTCCAGGGGCGACACCGGGGAGCTGTTTTTT
CASSQERSRGDTGELFF
>TRBJ2-2|NA|TRBV12-3/TRBV12-4|TRBD1
TGTGCCAGCAGTTTAGGACAGGGAAACACCGGGGAGCTGTTTTTT
CASSLGQGNTGELFF
>TRBJ1-5|few|TRBV2|NA
TGTGCCAGCAGTGAAGGGCGCCAATATCAGCCCCAGCATTTT
CASSEGRQYQPQHF
>TRBJ2-5|few|TRBV6-1|NA
TGTGCCAGCAGTGAAGTTGCCGGCGAGACCCAGTACTTC
CASSEVAGETQYF
>TRBJ2-3|NA|TRBV5-1|NA
TGCGCCAGCAGCTTGAGAGGACTGCCAATGGATACGCAGTATTTT
CASSLRGLPMDTQYF
>TRBJ1-4|few|TRBV30|NA
TGTGCCTGGAGTGGGCACCAGGGGCTTAATGAAAAACTGTTTTTT
CAWSGHQGLNEKLFF
>TRBJ1-1|NA|TRBV10-3|NA
TGTGCCATCAGTGAGTCAGGAGGGGGTAACACTGAAGCTTTCTTT
CAISESGGGNTEAFF
>TRBJ2-5|few|TRBV20-1|NA
TGCAGTGCCCGGGCCAGCGATCGACGCGAGGAGACCCAGTACTTC
CSARASDRREETQYF
>TRBJ1-6|NA|TRBV5-8|NA
TGTGCCAGCAGAATCGGAGCGAGCTCCTATAATTCACCCCTCCACTTT
CASRIGASSYNSPLHF
>TRBJ1-1|NA|TRBV15|TRBD1
TGTGCCACCAGCAGCCTAGGGGGACAGGGTATTTTCTTT
CATSSLGGQGIFF
>TRBJ1-1|few|TRBV19|NA
TGTGCCAGTAGTATGGGAGGAAGGGACACTGAAGCTTTCTTT
CASSMGGRDTEAFF
>TRBJ2-3|NA|TRBV28|NA
TGTGCCAGTGCCGGGGGTACGCAGTATTTT
CASAGGTQYF
>TRBJ1-5|few|TRBV7-2|NA
TGTGCCAGCAGCTATATCGCGGGGCAGCCCCAGCATTTT
CASSYIAGQPQHF
>TRBJ2-4|NA|TRBV20-1|NA
TGCAGTGCTAGCCCGGAAGCCAAAAACATTCAGTACTTC
CSASPEAKNIQYF
>TRBJ1-1|NA|TRBV20-1|NA
TGCAGTGCTAGAGATCCACGGGGGCTCGGGGGGAACACTGAAGCTTTCTTT
CSARDPRGLGGNTEAFF
>TRBJ1-5|NA|TRBV12-3/TRBV12-4|NA
TGTGCCAGCAGCTTACAGGGCGGTGATCATCCCCAGCATTTT
CASSLQGGDHPQHF
>TRBJ2-2|NA|TRBV11-3|NA
TGTGCCAGCAGCTTCGACACGGTGACCACCGGGGAGCTGTTTTTT
CASSFDTVTTGELFF
>TRBJ1-3|once|TRBV12-3/TRBV12-4|NA
TGTGCCAGCAGTTTTTCCTCTGGAAACACCATATATTTT
CASSFSSGNTIYF
>TRBJ1-2|NA|TRBV5-6|NA
TGTGCCAGCAGCCCTGACACGGGGGGCGGCTATGGCTACACCTTC
CASSPDTGGGYGYTF
>TRBJ2-3|once|TRBV2|TRBD1
TGTGCCAGCATCCGGGACAGCAGCACAGATACGCAGTATTTT
CASIRDSSTDTQYF
>TRBJ2-1|NA|TRBV14|TRBD2
TGTGCCAGCAGCGAACTGACTAGCGGGGGTACACGTGAGCAGTTCTTC
CASSELTSGGTREQFF
>TRBJ2-5|few|TRBV19|TRBD2
TGTGCCAGTAGCGGAGGGACTAGAGAGACCCAGTACTTC
CASSGGTRETQYF
>TRBJ2-1|NA|TRBV6-1|TRBD2
TGTGCCAGCATCCCCTGGGGGGAGCGGGGCAATGAGCAGTTCTTC
CASIPWGERGNEQFF
>TRBJ2-4|few|TRBV20-1|NA
TGCAGTGCTACAGACCGCAAAGCCAAAAACATTCAGTACTTC
CSATDRKAKNIQYF
>TRBJ2-1|few|TRBV6-5|NA
TGTGCCAGCAGTTCCTCAGACAGGTACAATGAGCAGTTCTTC
CASSSSDRYNEQFF
>TRBJ2-7|NA|TRBV4-1|NA
TGCGCCAGCAGCCAAGGGGGGATTCCCTACGAGCAGTACTTC
CASSQGGIPYEQYF
>TRBJ2-1|NA|TRBV11-2|TRBD2
TGTGCCAGCAGCCCCCCGGTGCGGGGGAGATACAATGAGCAGTTCTTC
CASSPPVRGRYNEQFF
>TRBJ1-2|few|TRBV29-1|TRBD1
TGCAGCGTTGTAACGACAGGGGGCTCAGGTAGTGGCTACACCTTC
CSVVTTGGSGSGYTF
>TRBJ2-5|NA|TRBV20-1|NA
TGCAGTGCTGATAGCGAGCCAGAGACCCAGTACTTC
CSADSEPETQYF
>TRBJ1-2|NA|TRBV30|NA
TGTGCCTGGAGTGTACTTCAGGGCCGCCATGGCTACACCTTC
CAWSVLQGRHGYTF
>TRBJ2-3|NA|TRBV5-1|NA
TGCGCCAGCAGCCTTAGCACAGATACGCAGTATTTT
CASSLSTDTQYF
>TRBJ2-2|once|TRBV6-1|NA
TGTGCCAGCTACGAGGGGAGTGGGGGCGTCAGAGGGGAGCTGTTTTTT
CASYEGSGGVRGELFF
>TRBJ2-7|NA|TRBV7-2|TRBD1
TGTGCCAGCAGCGCGGACAGGTTTCAATTCTACGAGCAGTACTTC
CASSADRFQFYEQYF
>TRBJ2-2|NA|TRBV11-2|NA
TGTGCCAGCAGCTTCCGAACCGGCAGTTCCACCGGGGAGCTGTTTTTT
CASSFRTGSSTGELFF
>TRBJ2-7|NA|TRBV20-1|TRBD1
TGCAGTGCTAGAGATCCCGCAGGGGGCTCCTACGAGCAGTACTTC
CSARDPAGGSYEQYF
>TRBJ1-5|few|TRBV19|NA
TGTGCCAGTATGGGTAGGGAGTTCAATCAGCCCCAGCATTTT
CASMGREFNQPQHF
>TRBJ2-2|few|TRBV2|NA
TGTGCCAGCAGTGAAAAGGGGGGCACCGGGGAGCTGTTTTTT
CASSEKGGTGELFF
>TRBJ2-1|NA|TRBV27|NA
TGTGCCATAAAGGGAGGGGGGAATGAGCAGTTCTTC
CAIKGGGNEQFF
>TRBJ2-3|NA|TRBV11-2|NA
TGTGCCAGCAGCCTAGGGTGGACCACAGATACGCAGTATTTT
CASSLGWTTDTQYF
>TRBJ2-5|few|TRBV19|NA
TGTGCCAGTTACCGGGACCCCGGTGGGGAGACCCAGTACTTC
CASYRDPGGETQYF
>TRBJ1-2|NA|TRBV2|NA
TGTGCCAGCAGTGTAGAGGGGTCTGGCTACACCTTC
CASSVEGSGYTF
>TRBJ1-2|few|TRBV27|NA
TGTGCCAGCAGTTTATCCCCCTATTTCGGCTACACCTTC
CASSLSPYFGYTF
>TRBJ2-2|NA|TRBV7-3|TRBD1
TGTGCCAGCAGCCCGTATGTGGGACAGGGGAGCATCGGGGAGCTGTTTTTT
CASSPYVGQGSIGELFF
>TRBJ1-2|NA|TRBV19|NA
TGTGCCAGTAGTGCCACCGGGACAAAAAACTATGGCTACACCTTC
CASSATGTKNYGYTF
>TRBJ1-1|few|TRBV6-4|TRBD1
TGTGCCAGCAGTGACGAGGGCGCAGGGGGCACTGAAGCTTTCTTT
CASSDEGAGGTEAFF
>TRBJ2-5|NA|TRBV12-3/TRBV12-4|TRBD2
TGTGCCAGCAGCAGATCTAGCGGGGTCAGCGAGACCCAGTACTTC
CASSRSSGVSETQYF
>TRBJ2-3|NA|TRBV19|NA
TGTGCCAGTAGTATAGATCGGGCAGGGGGCACAGATACGCAGTATTTT
CASSIDRAGGTDTQYF
>TRBJ2-2|NA|TRBV7-2|TRBD2
TGTGCCAGCAGCATCGGACTAGCGGGGGCGTACACCGGGGAGCTGTTTTTT
CASSIGLAGAYTGELFF
>TRBJ1-2|few|TRBV20-1|NA
TGCAGTGCTAGAGATAGGGCAGAGTATGGCTACACCTTC
CSARDRAEYGYTF